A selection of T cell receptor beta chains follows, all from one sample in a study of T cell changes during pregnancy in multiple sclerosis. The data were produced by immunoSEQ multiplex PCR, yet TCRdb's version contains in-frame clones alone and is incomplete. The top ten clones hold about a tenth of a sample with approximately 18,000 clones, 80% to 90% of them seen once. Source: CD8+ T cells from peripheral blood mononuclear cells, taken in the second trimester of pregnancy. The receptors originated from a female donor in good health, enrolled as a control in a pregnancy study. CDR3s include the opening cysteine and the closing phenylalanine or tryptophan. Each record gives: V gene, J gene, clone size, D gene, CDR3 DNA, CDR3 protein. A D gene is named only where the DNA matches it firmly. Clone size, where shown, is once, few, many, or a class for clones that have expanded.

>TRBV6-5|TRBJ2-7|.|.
TGTGCCACCGAAAGCTTTGGCGAGCAGTACTTC
CATESFGEQYF
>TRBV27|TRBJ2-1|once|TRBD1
TGTGCCAGCAGTTTACGGACAGGACAGGGGGCTGAGCAGTTCTTC
CASSLRTGQGAEQFF
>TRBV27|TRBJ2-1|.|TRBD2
TGTGCCAGCAGCCCTAGCGGGGGGGCTTGGGATGAGCAGTTCTTC
CASSPSGGAWDEQFF
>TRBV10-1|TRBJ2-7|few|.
TGCGCCAGCGCCTCCCCCCGCAGGCCCTACGAGCAGTACTTC
CASASPRRPYEQYF
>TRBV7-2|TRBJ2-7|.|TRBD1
TGTGCCAGCAGCTGGGACCGGACAGGGACCGTCGACGAGCAGTACTTC
CASSWDRTGTVDEQYF
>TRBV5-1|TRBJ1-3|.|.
TGCGCCAGCAGCTTGGCAGGGGCTGGAAACACCATATATTTT
CASSLAGAGNTIYF
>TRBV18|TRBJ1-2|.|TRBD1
TGTGCCAGCTCACCACCGACAGGGGACTTCGATGGCTACACCTTC
CASSPPTGDFDGYTF
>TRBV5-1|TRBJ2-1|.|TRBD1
TGCGCCAGCAGCCCCCCGGGACAGGGGATTCGCGATGAGCAGTTCTTC
CASSPPGQGIRDEQFF
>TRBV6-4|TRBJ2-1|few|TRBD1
TGTGCCAGCAGTGACGGGACAGGGGAGAGCAATGAGCAGTTCTTC
CASSDGTGESNEQFF
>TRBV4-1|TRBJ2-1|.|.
TGCGCCAGCAGCCAAGGCGCCCTAGCGATCGACAATGAGCAGTTCTTC
CASSQGALAIDNEQFF
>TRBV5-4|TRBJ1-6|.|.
TGTGCCAGCAGCCTAGACAGTAATTCACCCCTCCACTTT
CASSLDSNSPLHF
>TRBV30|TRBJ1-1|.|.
TGTGCCTGGAGTAGCCTAGGAGAAACTGAAGCTTTCTTT
CAWSSLGETEAFF
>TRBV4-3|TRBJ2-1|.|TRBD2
TGCGCCAGCAGCCTAAATCCCGGACTAGAGGGGAGTGAGCAGTTCTTC
CASSLNPGLEGSEQFF
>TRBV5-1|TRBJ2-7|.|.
TGCGCCAGCAGCTCCCGCGCGGGGACAGCCTACGAGCAGTACTTC
CASSSRAGTAYEQYF
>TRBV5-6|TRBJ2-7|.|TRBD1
TGTGCCAGCAGCTTGGTGGGGACAGGGATATACGAGCAGTACTTC
CASSLVGTGIYEQYF
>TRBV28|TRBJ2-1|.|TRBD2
TGTGCCAGCAGTTCCCCCCCGACTAGCGGGGGGACCTATGAGCAGTTCTTC
CASSSPPTSGGTYEQFF
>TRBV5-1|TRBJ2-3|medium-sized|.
TGCGCCAGCAGCGTCGCAGATACGCAGTATTTT
CASSVADTQYF
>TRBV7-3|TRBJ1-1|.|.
TGTGCCAGCAGCCGAACAGGGAACACTGAAGCTTTCTTT
CASSRTGNTEAFF
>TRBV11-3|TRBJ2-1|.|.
TGTGCCAGCAGCTTAGGCTCCGGGAGCCCGGTGCCTTACAATGAGCAGTTCTTC
CASSLGSGSPVPYNEQFF
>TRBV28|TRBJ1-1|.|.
TGTGCCAGCAGCCCAGGGAAGATGAACACTGAAGCTTTCTTT
CASSPGKMNTEAFF
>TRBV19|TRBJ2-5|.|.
TGTGCCAGTAGCCTAGGGAGCAGTCTCCAAGAGACCCAGTACTTC
CASSLGSSLQETQYF
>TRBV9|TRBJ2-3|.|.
TGTGCCAGCAGCGTAGGCGAGAGAACGCAGTATTTT
CASSVGERTQYF
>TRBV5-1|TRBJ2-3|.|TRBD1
TGCGCCAGCAGCTTGGACCCGGCGGGACAGGGGGCAGATACGCAGTATTTT
CASSLDPAGQGADTQYF
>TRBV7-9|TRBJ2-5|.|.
TGTGCCAGCAGCCGAGACAGTCATATACAAGAGACCCAGTACTTC
CASSRDSHIQETQYF
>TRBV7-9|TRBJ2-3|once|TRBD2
TGTGCCAGCAGTCCCACTAGCGGGGGCACAGATACGCAGTATTTT
CASSPTSGGTDTQYF
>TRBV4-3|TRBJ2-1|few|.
TGCGCCAGCAGCCAAGAGGGAGCTCACAATGAGCAGTTCTTC
CASSQEGAHNEQFF
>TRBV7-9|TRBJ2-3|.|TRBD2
TGTGCCAGCAGCCCAAACCGACTAGCGAACACAGATACGCAGTATTTT
CASSPNRLANTDTQYF
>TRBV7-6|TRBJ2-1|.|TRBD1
TGTGCCAGCAGTTCCGGGACAGGGCCCTACAATGAGCAGTTCTTC
CASSSGTGPYNEQFF
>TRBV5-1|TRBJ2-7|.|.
TGCGCCAGCAGCTTGGGCCCGGCCTACGAGCAGTACTTC
CASSLGPAYEQYF
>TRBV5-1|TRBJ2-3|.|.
TGCGCCAGCGCGATAACAGATACGCAGTATTTT
CASAITDTQYF
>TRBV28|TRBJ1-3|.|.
TGTGCCAGCAGCCCCGGGGGGGCTGAAAACACCATATATTTT
CASSPGGAENTIYF
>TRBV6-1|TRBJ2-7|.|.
TGTGCCAGCCGGGACTCCCGCTCCTACGAGCAGTACTTC
CASRDSRSYEQYF
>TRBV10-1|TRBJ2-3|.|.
TGCGCCAGCAGTGGCCAGAAAGATACAGATACGCAGTATTTT
CASSGQKDTDTQYF
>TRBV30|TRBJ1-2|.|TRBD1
TGTGCCTGGAGTCGAGGGGGGACAGGGCCCAGCCGTTATGGCTACACCTTC
CAWSRGGTGPSRYGYTF
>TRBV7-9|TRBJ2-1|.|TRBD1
TGTGCCAGCAGGGGACAGGGGGCGTATAATGAGCAGTTCTTC
CASRGQGAYNEQFF
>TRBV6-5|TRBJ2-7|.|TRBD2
TGTGCCAGCAGTTACTCGGGGGGGTACTCCTACGAGCAGTACTTC
CASSYSGGYSYEQYF
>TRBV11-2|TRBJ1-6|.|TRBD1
TGTGCCGGACAGGCTGACGGAGATTCACCCCTCCACTTT
CAGQADGDSPLHF
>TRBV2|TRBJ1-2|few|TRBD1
TGTGCCAGCAGGGGACAGGGGGCGTTAGTTGGCTACACCTTC
CASRGQGALVGYTF
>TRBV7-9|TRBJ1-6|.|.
TGTGCCAGCAGCTCAGAAAGCTCCTATAATTCACCCCTCCACTTT
CASSSESSYNSPLHF
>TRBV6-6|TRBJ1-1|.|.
TGTGCCAGCAGCCGGGACAACGGATGGAACACTGAAGCTTTCTTT
CASSRDNGWNTEAFF
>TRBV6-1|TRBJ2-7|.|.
TGTGCCAGCAGTGCCCACTCCTACGAGCAGTACTTC
CASSAHSYEQYF
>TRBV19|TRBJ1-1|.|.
TGTGCCAGCGCCGACACTTTGAACACTGAAGCTTTCTTT
CASADTLNTEAFF
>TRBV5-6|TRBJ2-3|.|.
TGTGCCAGCAGCTTGGGGGCGGCGGGCAGGTCTAGTTTGGATACGCAGTATTTT
CASSLGAAGRSSLDTQYF
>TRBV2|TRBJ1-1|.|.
TGTGCCAGCTCCACAGGGCGCACTGAAGCTTTCTTT
CASSTGRTEAFF
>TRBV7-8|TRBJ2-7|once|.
TGTGCCAGCAGCTTAGGAGTCGAGCAGTACTTC
CASSLGVEQYF
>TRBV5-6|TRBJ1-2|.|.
TGTGCCAGCAGCTTGGCCGGGGTTGATGGCTACACCTTC
CASSLAGVDGYTF
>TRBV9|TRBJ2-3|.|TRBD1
TGTGCCAGCAGCCCAAGGGACAGCTTAACAGATACGCAGTATTTT
CASSPRDSLTDTQYF
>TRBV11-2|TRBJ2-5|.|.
TGTGCCAGCAGCGCCCCACCCGGGACTTTGGAAGAGACCCAGTACTTC
CASSAPPGTLEETQYF
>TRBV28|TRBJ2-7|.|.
TGTGCCAGCAGTATAACCCGATCCAGCGAGCAGTACTTC
CASSITRSSEQYF
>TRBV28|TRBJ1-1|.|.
TGTGCCAGCAGTTTAGCAGGGGTCACTGAAGCTTTCTTT
CASSLAGVTEAFF
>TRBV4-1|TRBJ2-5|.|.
TGCGCCAGCAGCCAAGATATCCGGGACCAAGAGACCCAGTACTTC
CASSQDIRDQETQYF
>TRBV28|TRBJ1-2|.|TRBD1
TGTGCCAGCAGTTTTCGGACAGGGTCGAGTGGCTACACCTTC
CASSFRTGSSGYTF
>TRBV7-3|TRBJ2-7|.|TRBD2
TGTGCCAGCAGGGCCGGGACTAAATTCTTC
CASRAGTKFF
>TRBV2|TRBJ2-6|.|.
TGTGCCAGCAGTAAGCAAAGTCGGGGGTCTGGGGCCAACGTCCTGACTTTC
CASSKQSRGSGANVLTF
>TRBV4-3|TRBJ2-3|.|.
TGCGCCAGCAGCCCTACGACAGTGGGCGATACGCAGTATTTT
CASSPTTVGDTQYF